Sequencing of this T cell receptor (beta chain) was carried out in a study of regulatory T cells in long-lasting Graves disease. Study results and limitations: Lower TCR diversity was seen in persistent Graves' patients than in newly diagnosed ones.

This clonotype was counted many times. The antigen is undetermined. Arm-PCR of CDR3 regions and iRepertoire HTBI primers were used to build TCR beta libraries. TCRdb reprocessed the multiplex PCR reads with MiXCR, giving one entry per CDR3 protein. The data hold some 300,000 distinct CDR3 sequences, with under 25% observed a single time. Per the germline V gene, CDR1 is MNHEY and CDR2 is SMNVEV (reference sequence). V was trimmed by 7 bases and J by 7 bases, leaving 16 bases between them. This CDR3 region has 13 residues. Time point noted: persistent/refractory GD, antithyroid drugs over 5 years with positive TRAb. Preparation of the TCR library used RNA extracted from PBMCs.

The receptor was isolated from a female donor with Graves disease. The rearrangement uses TRBV27 and TRBJ1-1; the D gene is possibly TRBD1 (5 bases). The sample in question was peripheral blood mononuclear cells (PBMCs), obtained when the disease was refractory, from a patient treated with antithyroid drugs. This CDR3 is CASIVTLGGEAFF. CDR3 DNA sequence: TGTGCCAGCATAGTTACCCTCGGGGGTGAAGCTTTCTTT.